This T cell receptor beta chain was recovered during a study of blood T cells in healthy people across ages. General study points: Aged donors had fewer naive CD4+ cells and lower diversity than long-lived donors.

The CDR3 runs 15 residues. The junction had 14 bases not matched to a gene; V was cut back by 3 bases and J by 6 bases. CDR1 and CDR2 (germline): DFQATT, SNEGSKA (reference sequence). This clonotype came up a few times. The antigen is not known. It was with a sample-barcoded 5' primer and a J-beta primer mix that a second PCR of roughly 7 to 11 cycles was run. TCRdb recomputed calls from the 5' RACE reads with MiXCR, one row per CDR3 protein. This repertoire shows hundreds of thousands of distinct CDR3 sequences, roughly 56% found once; its top ten account for around 25%. The chain is built from TRBV20-1 and TRBJ2-7, with 7 bases matching TRBD2. The sequence was obtained from a man in his forties or fifties in good health. Sequencing was performed on blood. The CDR3 DNA follows: TGCAGTGCTAGTCTACTAGCTTCGGGAGGTCGCGAGCAGTACTTC. It translates to CSASLLASGGREQYF.